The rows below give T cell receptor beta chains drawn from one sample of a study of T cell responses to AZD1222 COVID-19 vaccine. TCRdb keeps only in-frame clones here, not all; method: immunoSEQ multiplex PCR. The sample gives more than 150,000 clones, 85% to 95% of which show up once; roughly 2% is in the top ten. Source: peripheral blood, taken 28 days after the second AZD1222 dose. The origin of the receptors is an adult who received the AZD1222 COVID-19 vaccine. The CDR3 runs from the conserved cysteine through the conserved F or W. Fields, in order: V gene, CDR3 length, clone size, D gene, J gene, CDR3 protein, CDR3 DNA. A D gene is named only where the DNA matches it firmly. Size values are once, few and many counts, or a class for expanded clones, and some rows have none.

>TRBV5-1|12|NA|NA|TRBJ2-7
CASSAGAYEQYF
TGCGCCAGCAGCGCGGGGGCGTACGAGCAGTACTTC
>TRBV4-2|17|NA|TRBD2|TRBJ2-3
CASSQGSGGASTDTQYF
TGTGCCAGCAGCCAAGGCAGCGGGGGGGCTAGCACAGATACGCAGTATTTT
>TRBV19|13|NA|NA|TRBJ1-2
CASSIEGGYGYTF
TGTGCCAGTAGTATAGAGGGCGGATATGGCTACACCTTC
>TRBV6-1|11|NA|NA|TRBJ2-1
CASSEWNEQFF
TGTGCCAGCAGTGAGTGGAATGAGCAGTTCTTC
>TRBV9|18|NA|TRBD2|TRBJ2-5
CASSVGPSGVGYQETQYF
TGTGCCAGCAGCGTAGGTCCTAGCGGGGTAGGGTACCAAGAGACCCAGTACTTC
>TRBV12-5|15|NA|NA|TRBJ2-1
CASGLGVADYNEQFF
TGTGCTAGTGGTTTGGGAGTAGCGGATTACAATGAGCAGTTCTTC
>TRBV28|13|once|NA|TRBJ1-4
CASSWGLVEKLFF
TGTGCCAGCAGTTGGGGACTGGTTGAAAAACTGTTTTTT
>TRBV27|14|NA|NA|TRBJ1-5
CASSLKGSNQPQHF
TGTGCCAGCAGTTTAAAAGGAAGCAATCAGCCCCAGCATTTT
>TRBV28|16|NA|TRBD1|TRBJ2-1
CASSFPGTGGYNEQFF
TGTGCCAGCAGTTTCCCCGGGACAGGGGGCTACAATGAGCAGTTCTTC
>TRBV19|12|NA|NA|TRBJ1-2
CASSTGGRSYTF
TGTGCCAGCTCAACGGGGGGGCGAAGCTACACCTTC
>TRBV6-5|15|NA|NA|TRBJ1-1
CASSYSSGQGTEAFF
TGTGCCAGCAGTTACTCGAGTGGGCAGGGTACTGAAGCTTTCTTT
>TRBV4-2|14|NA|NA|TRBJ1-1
CASSPPGRSTEAFF
TGTGCCAGCAGCCCCCCTGGTAGGTCCACTGAAGCTTTCTTT
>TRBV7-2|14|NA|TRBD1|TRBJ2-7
CASSEGTGFYEQYF
TGTGCCAGCAGCGAGGGGACAGGGTTCTACGAGCAGTACTTC
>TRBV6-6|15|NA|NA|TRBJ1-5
CASSYGQNNYQPQHF
TGTGCCAGCAGTTACGGACAGAACAATTATCAGCCCCAGCATTTT
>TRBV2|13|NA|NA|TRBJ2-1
CASSESRNNEQFF
TGTGCCAGCAGTGAAAGCAGGAACAATGAGCAGTTCTTC
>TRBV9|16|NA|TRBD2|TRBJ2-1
CASSVTSGSSYNEQFF
TGTGCCAGCAGCGTTACTAGCGGAAGCTCCTACAATGAGCAGTTCTTC
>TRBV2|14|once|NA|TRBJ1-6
CVRRPEGSNSPLHF
TGTGTTCGGCGTCCCGAGGGGAGCAATTCACCCCTCCACTTT
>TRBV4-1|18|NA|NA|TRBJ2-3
CASSQDKTDAFSTDTQYF
TGCGCCAGCAGCCAAGATAAGACGGACGCCTTCAGCACAGATACGCAGTATTTT
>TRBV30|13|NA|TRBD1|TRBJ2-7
CASTDREAYEQYF
TGTGCCTCCACGGACAGGGAGGCCTACGAGCAGTACTTC
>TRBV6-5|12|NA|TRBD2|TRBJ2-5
CASGTRGETQYF
TGTGCCAGCGGGACTAGGGGGGAGACCCAGTACTTC
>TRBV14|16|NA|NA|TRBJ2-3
CASSQGRTEPTDTQYF
TGTGCCAGCAGCCAAGGACGGACAGAGCCTACAGATACGCAGTATTTT
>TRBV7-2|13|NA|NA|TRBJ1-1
CASSFQEDTEAFF
TGTGCCAGCAGCTTTCAGGAGGACACTGAAGCTTTCTTT
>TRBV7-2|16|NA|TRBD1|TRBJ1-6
CASSPAGQGNNSPLHF
TGTGCCAGCAGCCCGGCGGGACAGGGTAACAATTCACCCCTCCACTTT
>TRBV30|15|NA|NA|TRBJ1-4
CAWSAPVLQNEKLFF
TGTGCCTGGAGCGCCCCGGTGCTCCAGAATGAAAAACTGTTTTTT
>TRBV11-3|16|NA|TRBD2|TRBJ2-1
CASSLVAGGLGNEQFF
TGTGCCAGCAGCTTAGTAGCGGGGGGGCTGGGCAATGAGCAGTTCTTC
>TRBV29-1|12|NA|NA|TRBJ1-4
CSVGPTSEKLFF
TGCAGCGTCGGCCCTACGTCCGAAAAACTGTTTTTT
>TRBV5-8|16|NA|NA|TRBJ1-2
CASSLPFGTSGDGYTF
TGTGCCAGCAGCTTACCTTTCGGGACGTCGGGGGATGGCTACACCTTC
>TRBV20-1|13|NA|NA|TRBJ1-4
CSASDATNEKLFF
TGCAGTGCTAGTGACGCAACTAATGAAAAACTGTTTTTT
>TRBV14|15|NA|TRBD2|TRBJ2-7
CASSPPQRDLYEQYF
TGTGCCAGCAGCCCGCCCCAGCGGGACCTATACGAGCAGTACTTC
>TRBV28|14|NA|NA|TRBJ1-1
CASSLVQDNAEAFF
TGTGCCAGCAGCCTTGTCCAGGATAACGCTGAAGCTTTCTTT
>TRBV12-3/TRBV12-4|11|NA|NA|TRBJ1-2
CASTQIGGYTF
TGTGCCAGCACCCAGATTGGCGGCTACACCTTC
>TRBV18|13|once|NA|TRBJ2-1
CASSPLADNEQFF
TGTGCCAGCTCACCTCTGGCGGACAATGAGCAGTTCTTC
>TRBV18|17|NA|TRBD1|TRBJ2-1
CASSPPGTGLSYNEQFF
TGTGCCAGCTCACCACCTGGGACAGGGCTCTCCTACAATGAGCAGTTCTTC
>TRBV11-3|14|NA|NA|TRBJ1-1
CASSLMTGISEAFF
TGTGCCAGCAGCTTAATGACGGGAATCAGTGAAGCTTTCTTT
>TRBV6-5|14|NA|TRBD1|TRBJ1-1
CASRDRVTNTEAFF
TGTGCCAGCAGGGACAGGGTTACGAACACTGAAGCTTTCTTT
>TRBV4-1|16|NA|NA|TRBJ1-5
CASSQFGGGGNQPQHF
TGCGCCAGCAGCCAGTTTGGGGGGGGCGGCAATCAGCCCCAGCATTTT
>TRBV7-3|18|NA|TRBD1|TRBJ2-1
CASSLNRDRPLGGIEQFF
TGTGCCAGCAGCTTAAATAGGGACAGGCCCCTAGGTGGGATCGAGCAGTTCTTC
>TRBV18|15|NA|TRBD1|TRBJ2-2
CASSLRTGDTGELFF
TGTGCCAGCTCACTTCGGACAGGGGACACCGGGGAGCTGTTTTTT
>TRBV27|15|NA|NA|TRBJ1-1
CASSRPGGGDTEAFF
TGTGCCAGCAGTCGCCCGGGTGGGGGGGACACTGAAGCTTTCTTT
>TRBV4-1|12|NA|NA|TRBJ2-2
CASSQDTGELFF
TGCGCCAGCAGCCAAGACACCGGGGAGCTGTTTTTT
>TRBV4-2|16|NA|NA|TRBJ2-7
CASSQDRGTTGGEQYF
TGTGCCAGCAGCCAAGACAGGGGCACTACTGGTGGGGAGCAGTACTTC
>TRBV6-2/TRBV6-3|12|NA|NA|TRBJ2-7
CASSFIAFEQYF
TGTGCCAGCAGTTTTATAGCATTCGAGCAGTACTTC
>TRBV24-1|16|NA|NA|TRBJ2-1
CATSLGWGEGTHEQFF
TGTGCCACCAGTTTGGGCTGGGGCGAGGGGACCCATGAGCAGTTCTTC
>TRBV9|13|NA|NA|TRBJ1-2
CASSVVGNYGYTF
TGTGCCAGCAGCGTAGTAGGAAACTATGGCTACACCTTC
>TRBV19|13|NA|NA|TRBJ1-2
CASSRDGVRGYTF
TGTGCCAGTAGCCGCGACGGGGTCCGGGGCTACACCTTC
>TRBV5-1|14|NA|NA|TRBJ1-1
CASSLAVPHTEAFF
TGCGCCAGCAGCTTGGCGGTCCCGCACACTGAAGCTTTCTTT
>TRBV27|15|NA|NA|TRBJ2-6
CASSFVGVGANVLTF
TGTGCCAGCAGTTTCGTCGGGGTCGGGGCCAACGTCCTGACTTTC
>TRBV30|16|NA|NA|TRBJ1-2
CAWSVRGPSGGYGYTF
TGTGCCTGGAGTGTACGTGGGCCCTCCGGGGGGTATGGCTACACCTTC
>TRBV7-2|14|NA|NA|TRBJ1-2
CASSLAGANYGYTF
TGTGCCAGCAGCTTAGCAGGGGCTAACTATGGCTACACCTTC
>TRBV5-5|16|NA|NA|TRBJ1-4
CASSLFPTATNEKLFF
TGTGCCAGCAGCTTATTTCCGACAGCAACTAATGAAAAACTGTTTTTT
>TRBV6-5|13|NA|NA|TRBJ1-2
CASIITGPGGYTF
TGTGCCAGCATTATAACAGGGCCGGGTGGCTACACCTTC
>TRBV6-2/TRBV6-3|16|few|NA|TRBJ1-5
CASSYYEGSSNQPQHF
TGTGCCAGCAGCTACTATGAGGGGAGTTCCAATCAGCCCCAGCATTTT
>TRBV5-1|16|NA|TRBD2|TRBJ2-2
CASSPLADKNTGELFF
TGCGCCAGCAGCCCACTAGCGGATAAGAACACCGGGGAGCTGTTTTTT
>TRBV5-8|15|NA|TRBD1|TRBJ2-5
CASSWVGTVQETQYF
TGTGCCAGCAGTTGGGTGGGGACAGTACAAGAGACCCAGTACTTC
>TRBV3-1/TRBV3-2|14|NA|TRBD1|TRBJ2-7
CASSRTTGSYEQYF
TGTGCCAGCAGCCGAACGACAGGGTCCTACGAGCAGTACTTC
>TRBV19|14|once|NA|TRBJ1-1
CASSRGGARTEAFF
TGTGCCAGTTCCAGGGGCGGGGCGAGGACTGAAGCTTTCTTT
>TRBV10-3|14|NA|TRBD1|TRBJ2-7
CAISRGTGNYEQYF
TGTGCCATCAGCAGGGGGACAGGGAACTACGAGCAGTACTTC